This TCR beta chain was found in a study of cytomegalovirus exposure and HLA in healthy donors. The study's findings and limits: Certain indistinguishable V segments, among them TRBV6-2 and TRBV6-3, were excluded.

Germline V gene sequence: CDR1 ENHRY, CDR2 SYGVKD. Trimming removed 7 bases from V and 4 bases from J; junction bases left unmatched: 4. The CDR3 runs to 15 residues. The PCR contained 60 Vbeta and 13 Jbeta primers. Profiled with immunoSEQ multiplex PCR; TCRdb holds only in-frame clones, not every one. The sample contains 150,000 to 200,000 clones, roughly 80% of which appear only once. Concerning this clone: The antigen remains unidentified.

Healthy bone marrow donors formed the donor group. The sequenced sample consisted of PBMCs. The TCR sequence derives from a man younger than 30 in good health and CMV-seropositive. This sequence joins TRBV10-3 and TRBJ2-1; 13 nucleotides match TRBD2. This chain's CDR3 is CAIKPGLAGYNEQFF. The DNA of the CDR3 is TGTGCCATCAAACCGGGACTAGCGGGGTACAATGAGCAGTTCTTC.